The 29 T cell receptor beta chains below all came from one sample that was sequenced in a study of T cell responses to AZD1222 COVID-19 vaccine. Assay: immunoSEQ multiplex PCR; the TCRdb copy retains only in-frame clones and omits some. The sample has roughly 140,000 clones, more than 75% seen once. Sequencing used peripheral blood, obtained on day 0 of AZD1222 vaccination. The receptors were sampled from an adult in good health.

The chain has TRBV3-1 (or the pseudogene TRBV3-2) and TRBJ2-7; D gene ambiguous. The CDR3 is made up of 13 amino acids. From germline, CDR1 is LGHDT and CDR2 YNNKEL (reference sequence). V was clipped by 0 bases and J by 2 bases, with 5 bases between them. The CDR3 region has the DNA TGTGCCAGCAGCCAAGACCCTGCCTACGAGCAGTACTTC. Amino acid sequence: CASSQDPAYEQYF.

The gene calls are TRBV7-8 and TRBJ2-7; D may be TRBD1 or TRBD2 (5 bases each). The V gene's germline CDR1 is SGHVS and CDR2 FQNEAQ. V lost 3 bases to trimming and J lost 4 bases, with 7 bases between them. The CDR3 totals 12 residues. DNA for the CDR3: TGTGCCAGCAGCTTGGGGGTGTACGAGCAGTACTTC. Protein sequence: CASSLGVYEQYF.

The V call is TRBV27, the J call TRBJ1-2; 7 positions match TRBD1. The CDR3 is 13 residues long. Germline CDR1 is MNHEY and CDR2 is SMNVEV (reference sequence). The V segment lost 2 bases and the J segment 5 bases; nucleotides outside the gene matches: 2. This CDR3 is CASSLTGEYGYTF. In DNA, the CDR3 is TGTGCCAGCAGTTTAACAGGGGAGTATGGCTACACCTTC.

This chain joins TRBV6-2 or TRBV6-3 and TRBJ1-1, with TRBD1 as a possible D gene (6 bases). With 6 bases removed from V and 14 bases from J, the gap between germline ends came to 19 bases. Looked up from germline, CDR1 is MNHEY and CDR2 is SVGEGT. This CDR3 has 12 amino acids. Here the CDR3 DNA reads TGTGCCAGCAGCCCTGATCGGGAGAGGGGGTTCTTT. Residues: CASSPDRERGFF.

V and J are TRBV19 and TRBJ1-4, with no clear D. Trimming removed 5 bases from V and 11 bases from J, with 12 bases in between. Germline V gives CDR1 LNHDA, CDR2 SQIVND (reference sequence). CDR3 length: 12 amino acids. The CDR3 coding sequence is TGTGCCAGTAGTCAAGCGATTGGGAAACTGTTTTTT. This gives the protein CASSQAIGKLFF.

The genes are TRBV28 and TRBJ1-2; D remains ambiguous. CDR3 length: 11 residues. CDR1 MDHEN and CDR2 SYDVKM come from the germline V gene. V dropped 5 bases and J dropped 8 bases, with 9 bases sitting between them. The CDR3, as DNA: TGTGCCAGCAGTCCCCCGTGGGGCTACACCTTC. Translation: CASSPPWGYTF.

The J gene is TRBJ2-7, the V gene TRBV15; D is possibly TRBD2 (6 bases). The CDR3 has 15 residues. Trimming removed 5 bases at V and 6 bases at J, with 20 bases between. Germline values: CDR1 LNHNV, CDR2 YYDKDF (reference sequence). The CDR3 nucleotides read TGTGCCACCAGCGCCGGGTGGGGGATCGGGGGCGAGCAGTACTTC. This codes for CATSAGWGIGGEQYF. The variable domain in full, completed from reference TRBV15 and TRBJ2-7, reads DAMVIQNPRYQVTQFGKPVTLSCSQTLNHNVMYWYQQKSSQAPKLLFHYYDKDFNNEADTPDNFQSRRPNTSFCFLDIRSPGLGDTAMYLCATSAGWGIGGEQYFGPGTRLTVT.

The rearrangement uses TRBV4-1 and TRBJ2-5; maybe TRBD2 (6 bases). V lost 4 bases to trimming and J lost 5 bases, with 11 bases between them. CDR1 and CDR2 (germline): MGHRA, YSYEKL. This CDR3 comprises 13 residues. The CDR3 coding sequence is TGCGCCAGCAGCCCAACTAGCTGGGAGACCCAGTACTTC. As protein: CASSPTSWETQYF.

The chain is built from TRBV7-2 and TRBJ1-2, with D uncertain. Trimming removed 3 bases from V and 0 bases from J, with 11 bases in between. Germline values: CDR1 SGHTA, CDR2 FQGNSA. CDR3 size: 15 residues. The CDR3 coding sequence is TGTGCCAGCAGCTTTTCAGCAACAGCTAACTATGGCTACACCTTC. Its protein product is CASSFSATANYGYTF. Looking up the rest from reference TRBV7-2 and TRBJ1-2 gives the full variable domain: GAGVSQSPSNKVTEKGKDVELRCDPISGHTALYWYRQSLGQGLEFLIYFQGNSAPDKSGLPSDRFSAERTGGSVSTLTIQRTQQEDSAVYLCASSFSATANYGYTFGSGTRLTVV.

The count of this clone is one. The J gene is TRBJ1-2, the V gene TRBV27; D is unclear. With 5 bases removed from V and 8 bases from J, the gap between germline ends came to 15 bases. In germline, CDR1 is MNHEY, CDR2 SMNVEV (reference sequence). This CDR3 is 13 amino acids long. CDR3 amino acids: CASSELGFGGYTF. The CDR3 DNA follows: TGTGCCAGCAGTGAATTGGGGTTCGGGGGCTACACCTTC.

The V call is TRBV6-5, the J call TRBJ1-5; D might be TRBD1 (5 bases). CDR3 length equals 13 residues. V lost 5 bases, J lost 6 bases, and 11 bases lay in between. The germline CDR1 and CDR2 sequences are MNHEY and SVGAGI. The DNA for the CDR3 is TGTGCCAGCAGTCCCGGGGCTAGTCAGCCCCAGCATTTT. Protein sequence: CASSPGASQPQHF.

V is TRBV9 and J is TRBJ2-2, with D tentatively TRBD1 or TRBD2 (5 bases each). Trimming took 3 bases from V and 4 from J, leaving 10 bases between them. Looked up from germline, CDR1 is SGDLS and CDR2 is YYNGEE. This CDR3 contains 14 residues. CDR3 sequence: CASSERGVTGELFF. In DNA form, the CDR3 reads TGTGCCAGCAGCGAGAGGGGAGTCACCGGGGAGCTGTTTTTT. The full variable domain, completed using reference TRBV9 and TRBJ2-2, is DSGVTQTPKHLITATGQRVTLRCSPRSGDLSVYWYQQSLDQGLQFLIQYYNGEERAKGNILERFSAQQFPDLHSELNLSSLELGDSALYFCASSERGVTGELFFGEGSRLTVL.

The gene calls are TRBV6-6 and TRBJ1-2; unclear D gene. CDR3 length: 13 residues. V lost 3 bases and J lost 4, with 9 bases in between. Germline lookup yields CDR1 MNHNY and CDR2 SVGAGI (reference sequence). The CDR3 reads CASSYEAFYGYTF. CDR3 in DNA: TGTGCCAGCAGTTATGAGGCTTTCTATGGCTACACCTTC.

This clone was detected once. This CDR3 is CASSLTGTHKETQYF. DNA for the CDR3: TGTGCCAGCAGCTTAACCGGGACTCATAAAGAGACCCAGTACTTC. The chain recombines TRBV7-3 with TRBJ2-5; D might be TRBD2 (6 bases). Germline V gene data show CDR1 as SGHTA and CDR2 as FQGTGA. The ends were cut back, 0 bases at V and 3 bases at J, with 11 bases in the middle. There are 15 residues in the CDR3.

This chain joins TRBV4-3 and TRBJ2-5; TRBD2 agrees at 11 bases. This CDR3 has 16 residues. The junction had 5 bases not matched to a gene; V was cut back by 0 bases and J by 5 bases. The V gene's germline CDR1 is LGHNA and CDR2 YSLEER. The CDR3 spells CASSQETSGTGETQYF. Written as DNA, the CDR3 is TGCGCCAGCAGCCAAGAGACTAGCGGGACAGGGGAGACCCAGTACTTC.

The rearrangement uses TRBV5-4 and TRBJ2-4; TRBD1 matches at 8 bases. V gave up 4 bases and J gave up 5 bases; unmatched junction bases: 5. The CDR3 extends over 14 amino acids. In germline, CDR1 is SGHNT, CDR2 YYREEE (reference sequence). The CDR3 loop reads CASSAQGAENIQYF. The DNA of the CDR3 is TGTGCCAGCAGCGCCCAGGGGGCGGAAAACATTCAGTACTTC.

The genes are TRBV3-1 (or the pseudogene TRBV3-2) and TRBJ1-6; D remains unclear. The CDR3 totals 12 residues. Between the trimmed V and J ends, which lost 5 bases and 9 bases, there was a span of 8 bases. Per the germline V gene, CDR1 is LGHDT and CDR2 is YNNKEL (reference sequence). The CDR3 DNA reads TGTGCCAGCAGCGAGCATGGTTCACCCCTCCACTTT. Translating it yields CASSEHGSPLHF.

The V and J genes are TRBV5-4 and TRBJ2-5; TRBD2 matches 9 bases. The CDR3 loop spans 15 amino acids. V lost 4 bases, J lost 3 bases, and 7 bases stayed unmatched. Germline lookup yields CDR1 SGHNT and CDR2 YYREEE (reference sequence). Here the CDR3 DNA reads TGTGCCAGCAGCGCCTTGGAGCGGGAGGAAGAGACCCAGTACTTC. Translation: CASSALEREEETQYF.

CDR3 protein: CASRRQGNQPQHF. For the CDR3, the DNA is TGTGCCAGCAGACGACAGGGGAATCAGCCCCAGCATTTT. V usage is TRBV28 and J usage is TRBJ1-5; 8 bases fit TRBD1. Germline CDR1 MDHEN, CDR2 SYDVKM. CDR3 length equals 13 residues. Losses at the gene ends were 6 bases for V and 4 bases for J; bases not matched to a gene: 2.

V gene TRBV6-1 combines with J gene TRBJ1-1, with 8 bases that match TRBD1. V was clipped by 5 bases and J by 6 bases; unmatched bases: 5. This CDR3 has 13 residues. Germline CDR1 MNHNS, CDR2 SASEGT. The chain's CDR3 is CASSYQGAAEAFF. The CDR3 DNA reads as TGTGCCAGCAGTTATCAGGGGGCGGCTGAAGCTTTCTTT.

CDR3 sequence (DNA): TGTGCCAGCTCACCACCGGCAGGGGGTAGGTATGAGCAGTTCTTC. It translates to CASSPPAGGRYEQFF. The gene calls are TRBV18 and TRBJ2-1; TRBD1 agrees at 7 bases. The CDR3 covers 15 residues. Germline trimming cut 0 bases from V and 8 bases from J; bases unmatched to any gene: 7. Germline V CDR1 and CDR2: KGHSH, LQKENI.

V is TRBV19 and J is TRBJ1-1; D remains ambiguous. CDR1 and CDR2 (germline): LNHDA, SQIVND (reference sequence). V was cut by 3 bases and J by 0 bases, with 5 bases left in between. This CDR3 comprises 13 residues. The CDR3 spells CASSISVNTEAFF. Written as DNA, the CDR3 is TGTGCCAGTAGTATTTCGGTGAACACTGAAGCTTTCTTT.

The J gene is TRBJ2-1, the V gene TRBV4-1, with D hard to call. This CDR3 spans 13 amino acids. The V end was cut by 4 bases, the J end by 6 bases, with 10 bases between. CDR1 and CDR2 from the germline V gene are MGHRA and YSYEKL. This CDR3 reads CASSLGNGNEQFF. The CDR3 DNA reads as TGCGCCAGCAGCCTAGGTAACGGCAATGAGCAGTTCTTC.

This rearrangement joins TRBV9 to TRBJ2-7; D is unclear. Germline CDR1 reads SGDLS; CDR2 reads YYNGEE. This CDR3 region has 14 residues. V lost 0 bases and J 3 bases, leaving 10 bases between the germline ends. CDR3 residues: CASSVAGTDYEQYF. CDR3 bases: TGTGCCAGCAGCGTAGCTGGAACAGACTACGAGCAGTACTTC.

This rearrangement joins TRBV6-2 or TRBV6-3 to TRBJ2-7; 7 bases match TRBD1. Trimming at V came to 5 bases and at J to 2 bases, leaving 9 bases not matched to a gene. The CDR3 loop spans 15 amino acids. CDR1 MNHEY and CDR2 SVGEGT come from the germline V gene. The CDR3 spells CASSLNRGPAYEQYF. The CDR3 DNA follows: TGTGCCAGCAGTCTAAACAGGGGTCCCGCCTACGAGCAGTACTTC.

The chain is built from TRBV7-2 and TRBJ2-1; 7 positions agree with TRBD2. Trimming at V came to 3 bases and at J to 7 bases, leaving 6 bases not matched to a gene. This CDR3 has 14 residues. Germline V lookup: CDR1 SGHTA, CDR2 FQGNSA. CDR3 residues: CASSFLTSRNEQFF. The CDR3 coding sequence is TGTGCCAGCAGCTTCCTGACTAGCAGGAATGAGCAGTTCTTC.

The rearrangement joins TRBV28 to TRBJ1-6; 8 nucleotides line up with TRBD1. CDR1 and CDR2 from the germline V gene are MDHEN and SYDVKM. This CDR3 spans 16 amino acids. After removal of 5 bases from V and 6 bases from J, the junction contained 9 bases not matched to a gene. CDR3 sequence: CASSTDRDGLNSPLHF. The DNA for the CDR3 is TGTGCCAGCAGTACGGACAGGGATGGTCTTAATTCACCCCTCCACTTT. The full variable domain, in which reference TRBV28 and TRBJ1-6 provide the parts outside the CDR3, is DVKVTQSSRYLVKRTGEKVFLECVQDMDHENMFWYRQDPGLGLRLIYFSYDVKMKEKGDIPEGYSVSREKKERFSLILESASTNQTSMYLCASSTDRDGLNSPLHFGNGTRLTVT.

The V gene is TRBV4-3, the J gene TRBJ1-1; D might be TRBD1 (5 bases). V lost 0 bases and J 0 bases, leaving 23 bases between the germline ends. The germline CDR1 and CDR2 sequences are LGHNA and YSLEER. The CDR3 is 20 residues long. CDR3 coding DNA: TGCGCCAGCAGCCAAGATTGGATAATAAGGACACCGAAAATGAACACTGAAGCTTTCTTT. Translating it yields CASSQDWIIRTPKMNTEAFF.

This clone appeared a single time. The chain carries TRBV11-2 and TRBJ1-1, with no clear D. The CDR3 is 11 residues long. The germline V and J ends were trimmed by 4 bases and 8 bases, with 8 bases remaining between them. The germline gives CDR1 SGHAT, CDR2 FQNNGV. The CDR3 sequence is CASSSGTEAFF. DNA for the CDR3: TGTGCCAGCAGCTCCGGTACCGAAGCTTTCTTT. Full variable domain (remainder filled in from reference TRBV11-2 and TRBJ1-1): EAGVAQSPRYKIIEKRQSVAFWCNPISGHATLYWYQQILGQGPKLLIQFQNNGVVDDSQLPKDRFSAERLKGVDSTLKIQPAKLEDSAVYLCASSSGTEAFFGQGTRLTVV.